The rows below give T cell receptor beta chains drawn from one sample of a study of T-cell reconstitution after alpha-beta-depleted transplantation in children. Each CDR3 protein gets one entry after TCRdb re-called the PCR reads with MiXCR. This sample has about 980,000 distinct CDR3 sequences, with roughly 29% found just once. Sequenced material: PBMCs, mostly from graft donor cells, taken 360 days after TCRalphabeta/CD19-depleted stem cell transplant. The receptors were gathered from a boy under two years old who had a stem cell transplant for SCID, so the T cells may come from the graft donor. The CDR3 runs from the conserved cysteine through the conserved F or W. The D gene is left open where the match is weak. Not every row has a clone size; where given, it reads once, few, many or a size class.

D | J | V | size | CDR3 | DNA
TRBD1 | TRBJ1-2 | TRBV6-1 | NA | CASTWDSGGNYGYTF | TGTGCCAGCACCTGGGACAGCGGGGGCAACTATGGCTACACCTTC
NA | TRBJ1-3 | TRBV9 | NA | CASSAGTTTGNTIYF | TGTGCCAGCAGCGCAGGGACAACGACTGGAAACACCATATATTTT
NA | TRBJ2-3 | TRBV2 | few | CASSEAAVTDTQYF | TGTGCCAGCAGTGAAGCGGCAGTCACAGATACGCAGTATTTT
NA | TRBJ2-5 | TRBV20-1 | NA | CSAKGGAGEATQYF | TGCAGTGCCAAGGGGGGGGCCGGAGAAGCGACCCAGTACTTC
NA | TRBJ2-7 | TRBV5-1 | NA | CASSSTTTGSSYEQYF | TGCGCCAGCAGCTCCACCACTACTGGGAGCTCCTACGAGCAGTACTTC
NA | TRBJ2-3 | TRBV24-1 | NA | CATSEAGKTWDTQYF | TGTGCCACCAGTGAGGCAGGGAAAACCTGGGATACGCAGTATTTT
TRBD2 | TRBJ2-5 | TRBV30 | once | CAWSGGRRETQYF | TGTGCCTGGAGTGGCGGGAGACGGGAGACCCAGTACTTC
TRBD2 | TRBJ2-1 | TRBV10-3 | few | CAIRGERGDNEQFF | TGTGCCATCAGGGGCGAGCGGGGGGACAATGAGCAGTTCTTC
NA | TRBJ2-5 | TRBV7-8 | NA | CASSPTLSQGITTVQETQYF | TGTGCCAGCAGCCCTACATTGAGTCAGGGTATTACCACCGTGCAAGAGACCCAGTACTTC
NA | TRBJ2-5 | TRBV12-3/TRBV12-4 | few | CASSWTPPVSVPQYF | TGTGCCAGCAGTTGGACACCCCCGGTTTCGGTGCCCCAGTACTTC
NA | TRBJ2-3 | TRBV25-1 | NA | CASKRGFGTDTQYF | TGTGCCAGCAAACGGGGGTTCGGTACAGATACGCAGTATTTT
NA | TRBJ2-2 | TRBV9 | many | CASMTAGTGELFF | TGTGCCAGCATGACAGCGGGCACCGGGGAGCTGTTTTTT
TRBD1 | TRBJ1-5 | TRBV12-3/TRBV12-4 | few | CASSPNRGDRAQPQHF | TGTGCCAGCAGTCCCAATAGAGGGGACAGGGCCCAGCCCCAGCATTTT
NA | TRBJ2-1 | TRBV6-2/TRBV6-3 | NA | CASRVGVHEQFF | TGTGCCAGCAGGGTGGGGGTGCATGAGCAGTTCTTC
NA | TRBJ2-3 | TRBV3-1 | few | CASSQDFTDTQYF | TGTGCCAGCAGCCAAGATTTCACAGATACGCAGTATTTT
NA | TRBJ1-1 | TRBV18 | NA | CASSPLGQYEAFF | TGTGCCAGCTCACCACTGGGACAATATGAAGCTTTCTTT
TRBD2 | TRBJ2-7 | TRBV12-3/TRBV12-4 | few | CASSSGGALFYEQYF | TGTGCCAGCAGTTCCGGGGGGGCCTTGTTTTACGAGCAGTACTTC
NA | TRBJ2-6 | TRBV20-1 | few | CSARPHPSGANVLTF | TGCAGTGCAAGGCCCCATCCCTCTGGGGCCAACGTCCTGACTTTC